This T cell receptor beta chain was captured in a study of CD8 T cells in ankylosing spondylitis. General study points: Reportedly, disease-linked clones are significantly enriched in ankylosing spondylitis patients' matched synovial fluid. Clones linked to the disease showed a CD8+ phenotype. They occurred at relatively low frequencies in peripheral blood.

The sample holds many counts of this clonotype. Its antigen is as yet unknown. TCRdb itself ran the 5' RACE reads through MiXCR, one entry per CDR3 protein. In the table there are roughly 240,000 distinct CDR3 sequences, roughly 8% of which are singletons. The V and J ends lost 1 base and 5 bases respectively, with 12 bases between them. CDR3 length equals 15 residues. Looked up from germline, CDR1 is MNHEY and CDR2 is SMNVEV (reference sequence). The sequencing input was blood, either unsorted or a sorted T cell fraction (not recorded which). This chain connects TRBV27 to TRBJ2-1; TRBD2 might be the D (7 bases). The receptor's source is a female donor with ankylosing spondylitis or in good health (not recorded which). CDR3 nucleotides: TGTGCCAGCAGTTTATTGGCGGGGGCCGACAATGAGCAGTTCTTC. The encoded protein is CASSLLAGADNEQFF.